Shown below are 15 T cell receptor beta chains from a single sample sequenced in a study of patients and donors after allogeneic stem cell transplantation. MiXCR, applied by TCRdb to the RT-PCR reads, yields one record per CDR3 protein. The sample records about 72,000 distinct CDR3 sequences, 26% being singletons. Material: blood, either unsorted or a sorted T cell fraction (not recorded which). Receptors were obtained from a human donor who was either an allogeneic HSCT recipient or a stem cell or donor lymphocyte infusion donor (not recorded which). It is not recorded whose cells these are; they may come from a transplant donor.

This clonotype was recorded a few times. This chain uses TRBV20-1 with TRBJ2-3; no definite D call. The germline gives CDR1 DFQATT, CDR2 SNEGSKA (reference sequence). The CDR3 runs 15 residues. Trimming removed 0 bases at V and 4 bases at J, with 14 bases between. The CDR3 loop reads CSARDSQNGPDTQYF. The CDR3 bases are TGCAGTGCTAGAGATTCTCAAAATGGCCCAGATACGCAGTATTTT.

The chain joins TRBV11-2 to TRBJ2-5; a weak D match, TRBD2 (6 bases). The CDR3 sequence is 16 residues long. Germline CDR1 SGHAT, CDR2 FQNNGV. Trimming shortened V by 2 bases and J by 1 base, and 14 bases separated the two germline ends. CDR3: CASSLSGGTSQETQYF. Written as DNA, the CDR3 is TGTGCCAGCAGCTTAAGTGGGGGGACCTCCCAAGAGACCCAGTACTTC.

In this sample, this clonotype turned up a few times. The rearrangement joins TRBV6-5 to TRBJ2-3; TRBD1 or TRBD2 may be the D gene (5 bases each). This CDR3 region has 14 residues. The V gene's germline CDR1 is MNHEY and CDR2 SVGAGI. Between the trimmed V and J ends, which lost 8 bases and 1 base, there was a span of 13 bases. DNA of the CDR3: TGTGCCAGCGCGACTGGGGGACGCACAGATACGCAGTATTTT. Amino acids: CASATGGRTDTQYF.

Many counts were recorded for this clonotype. CDR3 region: CASTKTDAEAFF. The CDR3 DNA follows: TGTGCCAGCACCAAGACAGATGCTGAAGCTTTCTTT. This chain joins TRBV7-9 and TRBJ1-1; possibly TRBD1 for D (5 bases). Germline V gene lookup returns CDR1 SEHNR and CDR2 FQNEAQ (reference sequence). The CDR3 contains 12 residues. Trimming cost V 7 bases and J 6 bases, with 12 bases left between them.

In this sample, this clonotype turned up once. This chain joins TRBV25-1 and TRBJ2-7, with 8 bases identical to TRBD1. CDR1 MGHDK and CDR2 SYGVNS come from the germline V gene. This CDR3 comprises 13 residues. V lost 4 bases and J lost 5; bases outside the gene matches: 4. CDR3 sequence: CASSARTGNEQYF. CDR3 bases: TGTGCCAGCAGTGCAAGGACAGGGAACGAGCAGTACTTC.

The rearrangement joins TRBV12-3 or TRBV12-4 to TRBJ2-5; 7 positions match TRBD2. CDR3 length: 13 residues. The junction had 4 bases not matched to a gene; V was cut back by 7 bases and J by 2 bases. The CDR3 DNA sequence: TGTGCCAGCATCCCAGCGGGGCAAGAGACCCAGTACTTC. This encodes CASIPAGQETQYF.

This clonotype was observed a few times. The CDR3: CASSPSDEGLFF. As DNA, the CDR3 is TGTGCCAGCAGCCCCTCGGACGAGGGGCTGTTTTTT. This chain joins TRBV7-9 and TRBJ1-4; TRBD1 might be the D (5 bases). CDR3 length: 12 residues. Germline V CDR1 and CDR2: SEHNR, FQNEAQ (reference sequence). The ends were cut back, 5 bases at V and 14 bases at J, with 15 bases in the middle.

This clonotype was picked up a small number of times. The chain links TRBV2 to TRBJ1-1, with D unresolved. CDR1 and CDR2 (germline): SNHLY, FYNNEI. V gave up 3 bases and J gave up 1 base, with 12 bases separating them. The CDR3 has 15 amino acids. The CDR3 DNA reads TGTGCCAGCAGTGATCCCCCGGCGGAGAACACTGAAGCTTTCTTT. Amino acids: CASSDPPAENTEAFF.

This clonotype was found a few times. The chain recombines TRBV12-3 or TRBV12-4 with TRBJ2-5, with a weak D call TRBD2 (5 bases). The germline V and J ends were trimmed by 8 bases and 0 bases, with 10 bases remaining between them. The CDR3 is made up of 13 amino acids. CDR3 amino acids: CASLGGYQETQYF. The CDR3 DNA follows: TGTGCCAGCTTGGGCGGGTACCAAGAGACCCAGTACTTC.

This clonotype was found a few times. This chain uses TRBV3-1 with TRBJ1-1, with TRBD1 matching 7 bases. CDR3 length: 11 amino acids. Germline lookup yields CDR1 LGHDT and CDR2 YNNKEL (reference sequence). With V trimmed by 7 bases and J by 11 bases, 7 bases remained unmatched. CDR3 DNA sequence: TGTGCCAGCAACTACCAGGGGGAGGCTTTCTTT. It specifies CASNYQGEAFF. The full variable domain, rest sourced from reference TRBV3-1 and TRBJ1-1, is DTAVSQTPKYLVTQMGNDKSIKCEQNLGHDTMYWYKQDSKKFLKIMFSYNNKELIINETVPNRFSPKSPDKAHLNLHINSLELGDSAVYFCASNYQGEAFFGQGTRLTVV.

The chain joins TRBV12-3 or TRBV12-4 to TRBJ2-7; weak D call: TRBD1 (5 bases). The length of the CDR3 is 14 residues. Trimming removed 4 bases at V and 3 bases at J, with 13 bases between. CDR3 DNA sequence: TGTGCCAGCAGTTCCCTAACAGGCTTCTACGAGCAGTACTTC. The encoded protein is CASSSLTGFYEQYF.

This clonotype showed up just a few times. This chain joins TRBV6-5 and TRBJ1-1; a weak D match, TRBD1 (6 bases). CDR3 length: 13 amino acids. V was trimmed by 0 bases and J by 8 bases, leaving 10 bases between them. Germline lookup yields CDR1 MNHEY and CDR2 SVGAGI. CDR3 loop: CASSYSTQGEAFF. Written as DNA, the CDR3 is TGTGCCAGCAGTTACTCGACGCAGGGGGAAGCTTTCTTT.

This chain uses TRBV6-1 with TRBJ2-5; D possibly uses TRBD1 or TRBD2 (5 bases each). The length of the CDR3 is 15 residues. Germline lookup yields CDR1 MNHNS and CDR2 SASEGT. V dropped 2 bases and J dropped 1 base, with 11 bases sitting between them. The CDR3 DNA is TGTGCCAGCAGTGAACCGGGGCTAACCCAAGAGACCCAGTACTTC. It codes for CASSEPGLTQETQYF.

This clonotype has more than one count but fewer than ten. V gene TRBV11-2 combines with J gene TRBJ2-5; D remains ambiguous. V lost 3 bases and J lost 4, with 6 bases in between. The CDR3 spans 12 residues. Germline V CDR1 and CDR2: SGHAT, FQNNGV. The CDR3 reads CASSFLGETQYF. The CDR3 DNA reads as TGTGCCAGCAGCTTTTTAGGAGAGACCCAGTACTTC.

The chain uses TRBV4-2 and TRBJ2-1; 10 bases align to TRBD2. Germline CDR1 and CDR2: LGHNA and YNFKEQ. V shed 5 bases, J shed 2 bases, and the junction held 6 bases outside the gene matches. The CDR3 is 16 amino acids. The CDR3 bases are TGTGCCAGCAGCTACACTAGCGGGGATCCCTACAATGAGCAGTTCTTC. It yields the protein CASSYTSGDPYNEQFF.